The rows below give T cell receptor beta chains drawn from one sample of a study of naive and memory T cell subsets. TCRdb called the UMI-ligation and nested PCR reads again in MiXCR, with one record for every CDR3 protein. The sample shows about 150,000 distinct CDR3 sequences, over 15% of them seen only once. The sequenced material came from naive CD4+ T cells from blood. The receptors shown here come from a human donor in good health. Both conserved end residues are trimmed from each CDR3. The D gene is left open where the match is weak.

v_gene	len	d_gene	CDR3aa
TRBV12-3/TRBV12-4	12	NA	ASSFRVDTDTQY
TRBV5-1	16	TRBD1	ASSRTGTGGAGANVLT
TRBV5-1	13	NA	ASSAGTGSTDTQY
TRBV4-1	13	TRBD1	ASSQDRDSARQQY
TRBV25-1	11	TRBD1	ASSGQGTDTQY
TRBV6-2/TRBV6-3	10	TRBD1	ASTSGGQPQH
TRBV28	13	TRBD1	ASSHRGLRSYEQY
TRBV20-1	13	NA	SASGSRNTHNEQF
TRBV27	14	NA	ASGFRVLAPTYEQY
TRBV11-2	10	NA	ASSLNQETQY
TRBV12-3/TRBV12-4	12	NA	ASSFYSEQETQY
TRBV7-9	13	TRBD2	ASSLPRGRGDEQY
TRBV2	11	NA	ASTTSGYNEQF
TRBV28	10	NA	ASSSSQYGQY
TRBV6-5	14	NA	ASSPSGTHASYEQY
TRBV5-1	12	TRBD1	ASSWKGAGTEAF
TRBV7-2	12	NA	ASSLDRDSEKLF
TRBV28	14	NA	ASSSPSLSSYNEQF
TRBV11-1	14	NA	ASDTTGLDGADTQY
TRBV28	9	NA	ASSLPDTQY
TRBV12-3/TRBV12-4	12	NA	ASSRRWGGNTIY
TRBV18	11	TRBD2	ASSPGRGYEQY
TRBV28	11	TRBD2	ASSFGGEDTQY
TRBV20-1	9	NA	SATLYNEQF
TRBV3-1	16	TRBD2	ASSHDRLAGGMYNEQF
TRBV19	13	TRBD2	ASSKTGRDRETQY
TRBV20-1	14	TRBD2	SAPEQKYGSGDEQF
TRBV5-1	13	TRBD1	ASSLGGGQGNEQF
TRBV24-1	16	NA	ATSDFRSGGNGGDTQY
TRBV7-9	13	TRBD1	ASSPSDRDGNTIY
TRBV30	13	NA	AWTGYPSGANVLT
TRBV5-1	10	NA	ASSRVRDEQF
TRBV3-1	13	TRBD2	ASSLWGTTYNEQF
TRBV5-5	15	TRBD1	ASSLAGTGVSNQPQH
TRBV20-1	10	NA	SAVISPETQY